The rows below give T cell receptor beta chains drawn from one sample of a study of blood T cell repertoires in COVID-19. TCRdb keeps only in-frame clones here, not all; method: immunoSEQ multiplex PCR. This sample has roughly 260,000 clones, with approximately 86% found just once. Source material: PBMCs or T cells enriched from blood (not recorded which). Every receptor here comes from a young woman with acute COVID-19. Each CDR3 is given with its conserved first and last residue. The order of the fields is clone size, J gene, D gene, CDR3 length, V gene, CDR3 DNA, CDR3 protein. A D gene is named only where the DNA matches it firmly. For some rows the clone size is stated as once, few or many, or as a class when expanded; others skip it.

- TRBJ2-3 - 11 TRBV30 TGTGCCTGGAGTGCAGGAGATACGCAGTATTTT CAWSAGDTQYF
- TRBJ2-3 - 15 TRBV18 TGTGCCAGCTCTCCTCCCGGGACTAGCACAGATACGCAGTATTTT CASSPPGTSTDTQYF
- TRBJ1-2 - 16 TRBV7-2 TGTGCCAGCAGCTCCCTTCGTGGAGGGAGCATACGTGGCTACACCTTC CASSSLRGGSIRGYTF
- TRBJ1-5 TRBD1 15 TRBV10-2 TGCGCCAGCGATGGACAGGGACCAGACAATCAGCCCCAGCATTTT CASDGQGPDNQPQHF
- TRBJ2-5 - 14 TRBV25-1 TGTGCCAGCAGTGAAGCCCGCGTCGAAGAGACCCAGTACTTC CASSEARVEETQYF
- TRBJ2-7 - 14 TRBV5-4 TGTGCCAGCAGCTCCAGGGGTCCATCCTACGAGCAGTACTTC CASSSRGPSYEQYF
- TRBJ2-7 TRBD2 19 TRBV7-9 TGTGCCAGCAGCTTAGGTTTGGGACTAGCGGGAGGGGTCTCCTACGAGCAGTACTTC CASSLGLGLAGGVSYEQYF
- TRBJ1-4 - 17 TRBV21-1 TGTGCCAGCAGCAAAGGCGGGTCAGGTCAGACTAATGAAAAACTGTTTTTT CASSKGGSGQTNEKLFF
- TRBJ2-3 TRBD2 16 TRBV7-3 TGTGCCAGCAGCCTAAACCGGGCGGGAGTGGGTGATACGCAGTATTTT CASSLNRAGVGDTQYF
- TRBJ2-1 TRBD2 15 TRBV7-2 TGTGCCAGCAGCTCCACTAGCGCAACCTACAATGAGCAGTTCTTC CASSSTSATYNEQFF
few TRBJ1-1 - 16 TRBV7-2 TGTGCCAGCAGCCTCACCTTAAGGGGAGGGCCCACTGAAGCTTTCTTT CASSLTLRGGPTEAFF
- TRBJ1-5 TRBD1 16 TRBV25-1 TGTGCCAGCAGTGAAACAGGGACAGGGGGCAATCAGCCCCAGCATTTT CASSETGTGGNQPQHF
- TRBJ2-7 TRBD1 15 TRBV20-1 TGCAGTGCTAGTCCGGGACAGGGGGGCTCCTACGAGCAGTACTTC CSASPGQGGSYEQYF
- TRBJ1-3 - 16 TRBV13 TGTGCCAGCAGCGACGCAGGCTTCGGGGCTGGAAACACCATATATTTT CASSDAGFGAGNTIYF
- TRBJ2-1 - 12 TRBV11-1 TGTGCCAGCAGCTTAAGGGGAACTGAGCAGTTCTTC CASSLRGTEQFF
- TRBJ1-2 - 13 TRBV2 TGTGCCAGTTACAGGGTTCTTGTCGATGGCTACACCTTC CASYRVLVDGYTF
- TRBJ2-1 TRBD2 17 TRBV7-9 TGTGCCAGCAGCTTAAACCCGACTAGCGGGTCCTACAATGAGCAGTTCTTC CASSLNPTSGSYNEQFF
- TRBJ1-1 - 14 TRBV7-2 TGTGCCAGCAGCTTAGGGGGCATGAACACTGAAGCTTTCTTT CASSLGGMNTEAFF
- TRBJ2-2 TRBD1 14 TRBV19 TGTGCCAGTAGTACGGGACAGACTGACGGGGAGCTGTTTTTT CASSTGQTDGELFF
- TRBJ2-5 - 14 TRBV7-2 TGTGCCAGCAGCTTAGGGGGCCCCCAAGAGACCCAGTACTTC CASSLGGPQETQYF
- TRBJ1-1 - 15 TRBV6-2/TRBV6-3 TGTGCCAGCAGTCCCCAACAGTTAGTCCACACTGAAGCTTTCTTT CASSPQQLVHTEAFF
once TRBJ1-2 - 13 TRBV2 TGTGCCAGCAGTGCGGACAGCAGCTATGGCTACACCTTC CASSADSSYGYTF
- TRBJ1-1 - 14 TRBV6-5 TGTGCCAGCAAACTAGGACAGTACAGTACTGAAGCTTTCTTT CASKLGQYSTEAFF
- TRBJ1-2 TRBD1 14 TRBV18 TGTGCCAGCTCACCACTGGACAGGGGGCTCGGCTACACCTTC CASSPLDRGLGYTF
- TRBJ2-3 - 17 TRBV28 TGTGCCAGCGATAACGCGGTGGATCGCTTAGGCACAGATACGCAGTATTTT CASDNAVDRLGTDTQYF
- TRBJ1-1 - 18 TRBV11-2 TGTGCCAGCAGCTTCTCATTTGGACGGGGGATACGGACCACTGAAGCTTTCTTT CASSFSFGRGIRTTEAFF
- TRBJ1-2 - 14 TRBV30 TGTGCCTGGAGTTGGATGGCCAGTCAGGGTGGCTACACCTTC CAWSWMASQGGYTF
- TRBJ2-5 - 12 TRBV3-1/TRBV3-2 TGTGCCAGCAGCCCAGAACCGGTGACCCAGTACTTC CASSPEPVTQYF
- TRBJ1-2 TRBD1 13 TRBV5-4 TGTGCCAGCAGCCCAGTGACAGGGATTGGCTACACCTTC CASSPVTGIGYTF
once TRBJ2-3 - 14 TRBV2 TGTGCCAGCAGGACTGGGACTAGCACAGATACGCAGTATTTT CASRTGTSTDTQYF
- TRBJ1-1 - 14 TRBV11-2 TGTGCCAGCAGCCGTCCGGGATTGTACACTGAAGCTTTCTTT CASSRPGLYTEAFF
- TRBJ2-7 TRBD2 14 TRBV3-1/TRBV3-2 TGTGCCAGCGGGACTAGCGGGAGCTCCTACGAGCAGTACTTC CASGTSGSSYEQYF
once TRBJ2-1 TRBD2 13 TRBV2 TGTGCCAGCAGTGGCCCAGCGGGGAAAGAGCAGTTCTTC CASSGPAGKEQFF
- TRBJ2-2 TRBD2 18 TRBV11-2 TGTGCCAGCAGCGCTACCATCGGACTAGCGGGCAACACCGGGGAGCTGTTTTTT CASSATIGLAGNTGELFF
- TRBJ1-6 - 17 TRBV27 TGTGCCAGCAGTTTTAGGGGTAGGAGCTCCTATAATTCACCCCTCCACTTT CASSFRGRSSYNSPLHF
- TRBJ1-6 - 13 TRBV6-5 TGTGCCAGCAGGGGCAGGGCTAATTCACCCCTCCACTTT CASRGRANSPLHF
- TRBJ2-2 - 13 TRBV30 TGTGCTTCTCAGGGGGGACACGCCGGGGAGCTGTTTTTT CASQGGHAGELFF
- TRBJ1-5 - 15 TRBV28 TGTGCCAGCGGTTCTGGGGCCCTTAGCAATCAGCCCCAGCATTTT CASGSGALSNQPQHF
- TRBJ2-1 TRBD2 14 TRBV6-2/TRBV6-3 TGTGCCAGCAGTGGCGGGAGCTCCTACAATGAGCAGTTCTTC CASSGGSSYNEQFF
- TRBJ1-2 TRBD1 13 TRBV4-1 TGCGCCAGCAGCCAGACAGGGGGCTATGGCTACACCTTC CASSQTGGYGYTF
- TRBJ1-2 - 14 TRBV28 TGTGCCAGCAGTTTGAACCTGGGCAGTTATGGCTACACCTTC CASSLNLGSYGYTF
- TRBJ2-4 TRBD1 16 TRBV15 TGTGCCACCAGCAGACCTGCCGGGACAGTCGAAAACATTCAGTACTTC CATSRPAGTVENIQYF
once TRBJ1-4 - 13 TRBV12-3/TRBV12-4 TGTGCCAGCAGGCTACCTGCTAATGAAAAACTGTTTTTT CASRLPANEKLFF
few TRBJ2-3 TRBD2 16 TRBV5-4 TGTGCCAGCAGCTCGCCTCTAGCGGGACGCACAGATACGCAGTATTTT CASSSPLAGRTDTQYF
- TRBJ2-3 - 13 TRBV19 TGTGCCAGTAGTATAGCCGGGACAGATACGCAGTATTTT CASSIAGTDTQYF
- TRBJ1-2 TRBD1 12 TRBV28 TGTGCCAGCAGTACGGACAGGGTTGGCTACACCTTC CASSTDRVGYTF
- TRBJ1-1 - 11 TRBV28 TGTGCCAGCAGTTTAGTCGGGATTCGAGTCTTT CASSLVGIRVF
medium-sized TRBJ2-7 TRBD1 11 TRBV9 TGTGCCAGCAGCGACAGGGGCGAGCAGTACTTC CASSDRGEQYF
- TRBJ1-2 - 13 TRBV6-6 TGTGCCAGCAGTTATCTGGAGAGGGATGGCTACACCTTC CASSYLERDGYTF
- TRBJ2-1 - 14 TRBV6-5 TGTGCCAGCAGAAACAGGCAAAATTACAATGAGCAGTTCTTC CASRNRQNYNEQFF
- TRBJ1-5 - 15 TRBV11-2 TGTGCCAGCAGCTACGACAGTAATAGCAATCAGCCCCAGCATTTT CASSYDSNSNQPQHF
- TRBJ2-7 - 11 TRBV10-1 TGCGCCAGCAGTGAGAACGGGGAGCAGTACTTC CASSENGEQYF
- TRBJ1-2 TRBD1 13 TRBV7-8 TGTGCCAGCACAACGAACAGGGGCGAGGGCTACACCTTC CASTTNRGEGYTF
once TRBJ2-5 TRBD2 18 TRBV5-1 TGCGCCAGCAGCTTGGCACTGATCGGGAGGCCCCACCAAGAGACCCAGTACTTC CASSLALIGRPHQETQYF
many TRBJ1-5 TRBD1 17 TRBV28 TGTGCCAGCAGTTTCATTCACTCCGGGACAGGGCCTCAGCCCCAGCATTTT CASSFIHSGTGPQPQHF
- TRBJ2-7 - 14 TRBV14 TGTGCCAGCAGCCAAGGTGCTGAACTCTACGAGCAGTACTTC CASSQGAELYEQYF
- TRBJ2-2 TRBD1 15 TRBV7-2 TGTGCCAGCAGCTCACAGGGGGCGAACACCGGGGAGCTGTTTTTT CASSSQGANTGELFF
- TRBJ1-1 TRBD1 15 TRBV15 TGTGCCACCAGCGGCGACAGGGGAATGAACACTGAAGCTTTCTTT CATSGDRGMNTEAFF
- TRBJ2-5 - 14 TRBV18 TGTGCCAGCTCACCAGGGGCAGGACAAGAGACCCAGTACTTC CASSPGAGQETQYF